Listed below are T cell receptor beta chains from one sample, sequenced in a study of metastatic and nonmetastatic thyroid tumors. TCRdb reprocessed the PCR reads using MiXCR. Of over 14,000 clones listed, roughly a quarter were seen once; the top ten hold around 8.1%. The sequenced sample was tumor tissue. Receptors were obtained from a female donor with papillary thyroid cancer or a benign thyroid nodule (not recorded which). Some clones in this sample may be carry-over from other donors' samples. Each CDR3 is given with its conserved first and last residue. D genes are given only for firm matches. The listing skips clone size in some rows; elsewhere it reads once, few, many or a size class.

TRBJ2-5,NA,NA,TRBV7-3,CASSSSRDAETRYF,TGTGCCAGCAGCTCCTCCCGTGACGCGGAGACCCGGTACTTC
TRBJ1-2,NA,many,TRBV29-1,CSAPSGGAGGYTF,TGCAGCGCTCCTTCCGGGGGCGCGGGGGGCTACACCTTC
TRBJ1-5,TRBD1,NA,TRBV6-1,CASLGTGGNQPQHF,TGTGCCAGCCTGGGGACAGGGGGCAATCAGCCCCAGCATTTT
TRBJ2-7,TRBD2,medium-sized,TRBV27,CASSLAGVNGEYEQYF,TGTGCCAGCAGTCTAGCGGGAGTAAATGGAGAGTACGAGCAGTACTTC
TRBJ2-3,TRBD2,many,TRBV10-3,CAISESTSGTNTQYF,TGTGCCATCAGTGAGTCAACTAGCGGGACAAATACGCAGTATTTT
TRBJ1-3,TRBD1,medium-sized,TRBV6-1,CASSTGGTASGNTIYF,TGTGCCAGCAGCACCGGAGGGACAGCCTCTGGAAACACCATATATTTT
TRBJ2-3,NA,medium-sized,TRBV12-3/TRBV12-4,CASSQGTDTQYF,TGTGCCAGCAGTCAGGGGACAGATACGCAGTATTTT
TRBJ1-2,NA,many,TRBV2,CASSSERGHRLGYTF,TGTGCCAGCAGCTCTGAGAGAGGACACCGACTAGGCTACACCTTC
TRBJ2-3,NA,NA,TRBV11-2,CASTPPVGTDTQYF,TGTGCCAGCACCCCCCCTGTGGGCACAGATACGCAGTATTTT
TRBJ1-1,NA,many,TRBV11-2,CASRYDGPRTEAFF,TGTGCCAGCAGGTACGACGGGCCGCGGACTGAAGCTTTCTTT
TRBJ1-2,NA,many,TRBV3-1,CASSQGEVIYGYTF,TGTGCCAGCAGCCAAGGGGAGGTTATCTATGGCTACACCTTC